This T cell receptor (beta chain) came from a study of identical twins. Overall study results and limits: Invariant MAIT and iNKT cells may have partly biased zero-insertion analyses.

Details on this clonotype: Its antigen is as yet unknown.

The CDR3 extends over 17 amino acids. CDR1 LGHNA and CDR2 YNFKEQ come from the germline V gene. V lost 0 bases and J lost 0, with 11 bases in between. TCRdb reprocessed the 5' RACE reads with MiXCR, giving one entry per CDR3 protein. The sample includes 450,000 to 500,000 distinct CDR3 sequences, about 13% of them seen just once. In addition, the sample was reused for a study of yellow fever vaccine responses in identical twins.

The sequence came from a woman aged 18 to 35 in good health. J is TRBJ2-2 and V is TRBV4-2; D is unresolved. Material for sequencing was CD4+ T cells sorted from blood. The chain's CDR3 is CASSQDLAVANTGELFF. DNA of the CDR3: TGTGCCAGCAGCCAAGATCTCGCGGTCGCGAACACCGGGGAGCTGTTTTTT.